This T cell receptor beta chain was captured in a study of identical twins. Through template switching, a universal primer site was introduced, and the cDNA contained unique molecular identifiers. TCRdb itself ran the 5' RACE reads through MiXCR, one entry per CDR3 protein. The repertoire includes around 250,000 distinct CDR3 sequences, approximately 7% of them detected once, and roughly 3.6% sits in the top ten. In its sample, this clonotype was seen many times. Each donor (without exception) was a healthy Caucasian. This CDR3 region has 14 residues. Trimming at V came to 6 bases and at J to 5 bases, leaving 6 bases not matched to a gene. The sample was also reused in another study, on yellow fever vaccine responses in identical twins. This second report adds: In identical twins, vaccine T cell responses appeared partly shared and partly individual.

J is TRBJ2-5 and V is TRBV12-3 or TRBV12-4; 10 nucleotides align to TRBD1. What was sequenced was memory (CD45RO+) T cells sorted from blood. The TCR originated in a woman in her late teens or twenties in good health. Here the CDR3 DNA reads TGTGCCAGCAGCAAGACAGGGGGCGCGGAGACCCAGTACTTC. This gives the protein CASSKTGGAETQYF.